These 28 T cell receptor beta chains were all obtained from the same sample, sequenced in a study of T cell repertoires in cytomegalovirus infection. TCRdb re-analysed the reads in MiXCR, keeping a single row per CDR3 protein. Among fewer than 200,000 distinct CDR3 sequences listed, about 20% were seen once. These receptors' targets are unknown. Material: CD8+ T cells from cultured PBMCs, obtained from culture after CMV antigen stimulation. The receptor set was obtained from a human donor in good health (CMV status not recorded). Some clones in this sample may be carry-over from other donors' samples.

The chain combines TRBV7-9 with TRBJ1-1; D gene uncertain. The CDR3 is 13 residues long. V lost 7 bases to trimming and J lost 5 bases, with 14 bases between them. Germline CDR1 SEHNR, CDR2 FQNEAQ (reference sequence). The CDR3 sequence: CASTTRSGTEAFF. DNA for the CDR3: TGTGCCAGCACCACCCGGTCGGGGACTGAAGCTTTCTTT.

This chain uses TRBV12-3 or TRBV12-4 with TRBJ1-5; TRBD1 is a possible D gene (5 bases). V lost 5 bases and J lost 4, with 15 bases in between. The CDR3 covers 15 residues. This CDR3 is CASSTRGVGNQPQHF. The DNA of the CDR3 is TGTGCCAGCAGTACTAGAGGGGTAGGGAATCAGCCCCAGCATTTT.

This clonotype was counted only a few times. The chain uses TRBV7-8 and TRBJ1-2; 7 bases map to TRBD1. With V trimmed by 5 bases and J by 3 bases, 6 bases remained unmatched. The CDR3 has 14 residues. The V gene's germline CDR1 is SGHVS and CDR2 FQNEAQ. CDR3: CASSDQGDYYGYTF. In DNA, the CDR3 is TGTGCCAGCAGCGACCAGGGGGACTACTATGGCTACACCTTC.

This clonotype was detected a few times. The V and J genes are TRBV6-2 or TRBV6-3 and TRBJ1-1; D not resolved. Germline values: CDR1 MNHEY, CDR2 SVGEGT. With 5 bases removed from V and 3 bases from J, the gap between germline ends came to 16 bases. This CDR3 contains 15 residues. The CDR3 is CASSLSAGRYTEAFF. CDR3 nucleotides: TGTGCCAGCAGTCTCTCAGCGGGCAGATACACTGAAGCTTTCTTT.

The V and J genes are TRBV9 and TRBJ2-1; TRBD1 agrees at 9 bases. V trimming: 0 bases; J trimming: 7 bases; junction bases outside the gene matches: 14. Germline values: CDR1 SGDLS, CDR2 YYNGEE. The length of the CDR3 is 18 residues. This CDR3 reads CASSVVGGGTGKWNEQFF. CDR3 bases: TGTGCCAGCAGCGTAGTTGGAGGGGGGACAGGGAAGTGGAATGAGCAGTTCTTC.

There are a few counts of this clonotype. The rearrangement joins TRBV7-8 to TRBJ2-7; 7 nucleotides match TRBD1. The CDR3 consists of 14 residues. The trim removed 5 bases at V and 2 bases at J, leaving 6 bases unmatched. Germline V gives CDR1 SGHVS, CDR2 FQNEAQ. CDR3 in amino acids: CASSPPGTAYEQYF. The CDR3 DNA sequence: TGTGCCAGCAGCCCCCCCGGGACAGCCTACGAGCAGTACTTC.

The J gene is TRBJ1-1, the V gene TRBV12-3 or TRBV12-4, with a tentative D call TRBD1 (5 bases). This CDR3 spans 14 amino acids. The V end lost 5 bases, the J end lost 0 bases, and 10 bases lay between the germline ends. The CDR3 spells CASSLGTLNTEAFF. The CDR3 nucleotides are TGTGCCAGCAGTCTCGGGACCCTGAACACTGAAGCTTTCTTT.

There are a few counts of this clonotype. V usage is TRBV4-2 and J usage is TRBJ2-5, with 10 bases lining up with TRBD2. After removal of 0 bases from V and 3 bases from J, the junction contained 7 bases not matched to a gene. Germline V gives CDR1 LGHNA, CDR2 YNFKEQ. The CDR3 contains 17 residues. The CDR3 region is CASSQESSGGFKETQYF. CDR3 sequence (DNA): TGTGCCAGCAGCCAAGAGTCTAGCGGGGGCTTTAAAGAGACCCAGTACTTC.

This clonotype was picked up a small number of times. The rearrangement links TRBV7-2 to TRBJ2-1, with 10 bases matching TRBD2. Per the germline V gene, CDR1 is SGHTA and CDR2 is FQGNSA. V lost 5 bases and J lost 0; bases outside the gene matches: 7. CDR3 size: 17 residues. The CDR3 DNA reads TGTGCCAGCAGCCTTATAGCGGGGGGTACCTCCTACAATGAGCAGTTCTTC. Translated: CASSLIAGGTSYNEQFF.

The J gene is TRBJ2-7, the V gene TRBV11-2; D not resolved. The CDR3 loop spans 14 amino acids. V was pared by 3 bases and J by 0 bases, with 9 bases between. Germline V gene sequence: CDR1 SGHAT, CDR2 FQNNGV. This chain's CDR3 is CASSFGQASYEQYF. The CDR3 DNA is TGTGCCAGCAGCTTCGGGCAGGCCTCCTACGAGCAGTACTTC.

This chain connects TRBV7-2 to TRBJ2-7, with D maybe TRBD1 (6 bases). The germline CDR1 and CDR2 sequences are SGHTA and FQGNSA. V lost 1 base to trimming and J lost 1 base, with 20 bases between them. The CDR3 contains 18 residues. The chain's CDR3 is CASSLGYRTDKNSYEQYF. The CDR3 bases are TGTGCCAGCAGCTTAGGGTACCGGACAGACAAGAATTCCTACGAGCAGTACTTC.

The chain carries TRBV7-9 and TRBJ2-2; D possibly uses TRBD1 or TRBD2 (5 bases each). Germline values: CDR1 SEHNR, CDR2 FQNEAQ (reference sequence). Trimming stripped 7 bases from V and 5 bases from J, with 17 bases between. This CDR3 has 15 amino acids. The CDR3 loop is CASTRDGSNTGELFF. DNA of the CDR3: TGTGCCAGCACCCGGGACGGGTCAAATACCGGGGAGCTGTTTTTT.

The V call is TRBV6-5, the J call TRBJ2-2, with D perhaps TRBD1 (5 bases). The CDR3 is 14 residues long. Germline V gene lookup returns CDR1 MNHEY and CDR2 SVGAGI. V lost 6 bases and J lost 2, with 10 bases in between. The CDR3 coding sequence is TGTGCCAGCAGGCCAGGGCTTAACACCGGGGAGCTGTTTTTT. It yields the protein CASRPGLNTGELFF.

The chain recombines TRBV4-3 with TRBJ2-5, with 10 bases lining up with TRBD1. With 1 base clipped from V and 3 bases from J, the junction kept 11 bases outside the gene matches. The germline V gene encodes CDR1 LGHNA and CDR2 YSLEER. The CDR3 has 18 residues. The CDR3 protein is CASSQGIGDRGSEETQYF. The CDR3 bases are TGCGCCAGCAGCCAAGGGATTGGGGACAGGGGATCGGAAGAGACCCAGTACTTC.

The chain employs TRBV6-2 or TRBV6-3 and TRBJ2-3; possibly TRBD2 for D (6 bases). Looked up from germline, CDR1 is MNHEY and CDR2 is SVGEGT. With 2 bases removed from V and 0 bases from J, the gap between germline ends came to 15 bases. This CDR3 is 17 amino acids long. The CDR3 protein is CASSYDERRGSTDTQYF. The CDR3 bases are TGTGCCAGCAGTTACGACGAGAGGCGGGGTAGCACAGATACGCAGTATTTT.

This clonotype was found a few times. This chain uses TRBV12-3 or TRBV12-4 with TRBJ2-6, with 7 bases that match TRBD1. There are 15 residues in the CDR3. Germline trimming cut 5 bases from V and 12 bases from J; bases unmatched to any gene: 13. The CDR3 sequence: CASSVFPTGAGVLTF. In DNA, the CDR3 is TGTGCCAGCAGTGTTTTCCCTACAGGGGCCGGCGTCCTGACTTTC.

This clonotype was seen a few times. This chain connects TRBV12-3 or TRBV12-4 to TRBJ1-5; 8 bases match TRBD1. V lost 2 bases and J lost 0; bases outside the gene matches: 6. This CDR3 is 17 amino acids long. CDR3 protein: CASSLLRTGLSNQPQHF. DNA for the CDR3: TGTGCCAGCAGTTTATTGCGGACAGGGCTTAGCAATCAGCCCCAGCATTTT.

The chain links TRBV27 to TRBJ2-5; 9 bases are shared with TRBD1. The CDR3 extends over 14 amino acids. Trimming cost V 5 bases and J 3 bases; bases outside gene matches: 4. The germline gives CDR1 MNHEY, CDR2 SMNVEV (reference sequence). The CDR3 DNA follows: TGTGCCAGCAGTCTTAGGGACAGGGAAGAGACCCAGTACTTC. It is translated as CASSLRDREETQYF.

The chain recombines TRBV12-3 or TRBV12-4 with TRBJ2-6; 11 nucleotides match TRBD1. Losses at the gene ends were 10 bases for V and 0 bases for J; bases not matched to a gene: 14. CDR3 size: 19 residues. The CDR3 nucleotides read TGTGCCATCTTCACCCCGGGACAGGGGGTTGACTCTGGGGCCAACGTCCTGACTTTC. Its translation is CAIFTPGQGVDSGANVLTF.

This sequence joins TRBV12-3 or TRBV12-4 and TRBJ2-7; possible D gene TRBD2, 6 bases. The CDR3 is 15 amino acids. V gave up 3 bases and J gave up 1 base, with 13 bases separating them. CDR3 coding DNA: TGTGCCAGCAGTTTGAGGCAGGCGGGATCCTACGAGCAGTACTTC. It translates to CASSLRQAGSYEQYF.

In its sample, this clonotype was seen a few times. The chain links TRBV27 to TRBJ1-4; D is undetermined. V shed 2 bases and J shed 1 base, with 20 bases lying between them. This CDR3 is 19 amino acids long. Germline CDR1 reads MNHEY; CDR2 reads SMNVEV (reference sequence). CDR3 in amino acids: CASSLEGTMRAGTNEKLFF. The CDR3, as DNA: TGTGCCAGCAGTTTAGAAGGAACGATGAGGGCCGGAACTAATGAAAAACTGTTTTTT.

V usage is TRBV4-1 and J usage is TRBJ2-7; 8 bases map to TRBD1. The germline V gene has CDR1 MGHRA and CDR2 YSYEKL. The CDR3 runs 15 residues. Losses at the gene ends were 2 bases for V and 5 bases for J; bases not matched to a gene: 8. The CDR3 region has the DNA TGCGCCAGCAGCCAACAGGGGGCGGGGTTCGACGAGCAGTACTTC. This gives the protein CASSQQGAGFDEQYF.

This chain uses TRBV2 with TRBJ1-5; D gene ambiguous. Germline assignment: CDR1 SNHLY and CDR2 FYNNEI. Trimming pared 3 bases from V and 3 bases from J, leaving 15 bases between. There are 16 residues in the CDR3. Written as DNA, the CDR3 is TGTGCCAGCAGTGATGCGGACCTAGGGATCAATCAGCCCCAGCATTTT. Translation: CASSDADLGINQPQHF.

The V and J genes are TRBV11-3 and TRBJ2-1; 7 bases line up with TRBD1. The CDR3 length is 17 residues. Germline V CDR1 and CDR2: SGHNT, YENEEA. Trimming took 0 bases from V and 2 from J; bases not matched to a gene: 7. The CDR3 sequence is CASSLDSGTVPYNEQFF. As DNA, the CDR3 is TGTGCCAGCAGCTTAGATTCCGGGACAGTGCCCTACAATGAGCAGTTCTTC.

The chain is built from TRBV7-2 and TRBJ1-6, with D unresolved. Trimming pared 5 bases from V and 1 base from J, leaving 12 bases between. Germline CDR1 reads SGHTA; CDR2 reads FQGNSA. The CDR3 spans 16 residues. This chain's CDR3 is CASSPGNPSYNSPLHF. Written as DNA, the CDR3 is TGTGCCAGCAGCCCCGGGAACCCGTCCTATAATTCACCCCTCCACTTT. The variable domain in full, completed from reference TRBV7-2 and TRBJ1-6, reads GAGVSQSPSNKVTEKGKDVELRCDPISGHTALYWYRQSLGQGLEFLIYFQGNSAPDKSGLPSDRFSAERTGGSVSTLTIQRTQQEDSAVYLCASSPGNPSYNSPLHFGNGTRLTVT.

The sample holds a few counts of this clonotype. This rearrangement joins TRBV6-1 to TRBJ2-5, with D uncertain. The CDR3 is made up of 14 amino acids. The V and J ends lost 3 bases and 4 bases respectively, with 12 bases between them. Germline V CDR1 and CDR2: MNHNS, SASEGT. CDR3 sequence reads: CASSDQILRETQYF. The CDR3 bases are TGTGCCAGCAGTGATCAGATCCTTCGAGAGACCCAGTACTTC.

This clonotype has just a few counts. The chain carries TRBV12-3 or TRBV12-4 and TRBJ2-5; D possibly corresponds to TRBD2 (6 bases). CDR3 length: 15 amino acids. The germline V and J ends were trimmed by 10 bases and 2 bases, with 20 bases remaining between them. CDR3: CATREWKGGQETQYF. In DNA, the CDR3 is TGTGCCACCCGAGAGTGGAAGGGAGGACAAGAGACCCAGTACTTC.

This sequence joins TRBV7-9 and TRBJ2-1; 10 bases line up with TRBD1. The CDR3 covers 15 residues. V shed 5 bases and J 4 bases; nucleotides not matched to a gene: 5. Germline V lookup: CDR1 SEHNR, CDR2 FQNEAQ (reference sequence). CDR3 protein: CASSTRTGGYNEQFF. DNA for the CDR3: TGTGCCAGCAGCACCCGGACAGGGGGATACAATGAGCAGTTCTTC.